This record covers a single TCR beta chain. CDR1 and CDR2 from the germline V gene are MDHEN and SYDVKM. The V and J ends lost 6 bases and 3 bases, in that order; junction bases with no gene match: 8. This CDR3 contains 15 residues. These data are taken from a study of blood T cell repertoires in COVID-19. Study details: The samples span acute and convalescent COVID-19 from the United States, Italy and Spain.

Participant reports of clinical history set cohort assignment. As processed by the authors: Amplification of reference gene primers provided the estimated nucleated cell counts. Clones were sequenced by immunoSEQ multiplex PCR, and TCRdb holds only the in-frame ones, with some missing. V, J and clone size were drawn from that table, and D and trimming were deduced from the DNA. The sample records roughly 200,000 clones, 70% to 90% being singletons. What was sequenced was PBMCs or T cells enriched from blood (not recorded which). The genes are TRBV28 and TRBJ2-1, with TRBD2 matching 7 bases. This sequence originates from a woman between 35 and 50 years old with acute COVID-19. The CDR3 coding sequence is TGTGCCAGCAGGGGGGAGGGATCGCACTACAATGAGCAGTTCTTC. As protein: CASRGEGSHYNEQFF.